The 31 T cell receptor beta chains in this list originate from one sample, sequenced in a study of shared clonotypes between healthy human individuals. The table came from immunoSEQ multiplex PCR; TCRdb's copy has only in-frame clones and leaves some out. The sample comprises roughly 2.5 million clones, 85% to 95% of which are singletons, and 0.11% to 0.15% rests with the top ten. What was sequenced was naive CD4+ T cells sorted from blood. Stated subset: CD45RA+ positively selected. These receptors all stem from a man aged 18 to 29 in good health.

The rearrangement uses TRBV7-9 and TRBJ2-7; 8 bases match TRBD1. The CDR3 loop spans 16 amino acids. The V gene end was trimmed by 5 bases and the J gene end by 5 bases; junction bases not matched to a gene: 14. CDR1 and CDR2 (germline): SEHNR, FQNEAQ (reference sequence). The CDR3 sequence is CASSPITGQGSHEQYF. The CDR3 DNA follows: TGTGCCAGCAGCCCCATTACAGGACAGGGATCCCACGAGCAGTACTTC.

The rearrangement uses TRBV5-4 and TRBJ2-7, with 7 positions matching TRBD2. Germline assignment: CDR1 SGHNT and CDR2 YYREEE (reference sequence). CDR3 length: 15 amino acids. J lost 3 bases, V lost 4 bases, and 10 bases had no gene match. The CDR3 bases are TGTGCCAGCAGCCCCCCCAGCGGGGACTACTACGAGCAGTACTTC. Its protein product is CASSPPSGDYYEQYF.

The V call is TRBV7-2, the J call TRBJ2-2; TRBD2 is a possible D gene (6 bases). V was trimmed by 2 bases and J by 4 bases, leaving 14 bases between them. Germline CDR1 is SGHTA and CDR2 is FQGNSA. This CDR3 is 16 amino acids long. The CDR3 is CASSLSSSESTGELFF. The CDR3 nucleotides are TGTGCCAGCAGCTTAAGTTCTAGCGAGAGCACCGGGGAGCTGTTTTTT.

The chain recombines TRBV7-9 with TRBJ2-7, with D perhaps matching TRBD2 (6 bases). The CDR3 runs 15 residues. V dropped 1 base and J dropped 3 bases, with 13 bases sitting between them. Germline V CDR1 and CDR2: SEHNR, FQNEAQ (reference sequence). The DNA of the CDR3 is TGTGCCAGCAGCTTAGAGGGTGCGGGGCACTACGAGCAGTACTTC. Translated, it gives CASSLEGAGHYEQYF.

This rearrangement joins TRBV2 to TRBJ1-6; the D is unclear. CDR3 length equals 15 residues. CDR1 is SNHLY and CDR2 is FYNNEI in the germline V gene. The V gene lost 4 bases and the J gene lost 5 bases, with 12 bases spanning the gap. The CDR3 coding sequence is TGTGCCAGCAGTGTCAAGGTTCGCGATAATTCACCCCTCCACTTT. This gives the protein CASSVKVRDNSPLHF.

CDR3 loop: CASNSGTAKDTQYF. The CDR3 DNA follows: TGTGCCAGCAATTCCGGGACTGCAAAAGATACGCAGTATTTT. This rearrangement joins TRBV6-1 to TRBJ2-3; possibly TRBD2 for D (6 bases). V was clipped by 7 bases and J by 5 bases, with 16 bases between them. The CDR3 covers 14 residues. CDR1 is MNHNS, CDR2 SASEGT, per germline.

The rearrangement uses TRBV7-9 and TRBJ2-5; the match to TRBD2 covers 7 bases. The ends lost 5 bases at V and 4 bases at J; junction bases unmatched: 7. This CDR3 region has 14 residues. Germline V CDR1 and CDR2: SEHNR, FQNEAQ (reference sequence). CDR3 sequence (DNA): TGTGCCAGCAGCACAAGGGGAGGGTCAGAGACCCAGTACTTC. Encoded protein: CASSTRGGSETQYF.

The table lists this clone with a count of one. This sequence joins TRBV6-5 and TRBJ2-7; 10 bases are a match to TRBD1. The CDR3 extends over 15 amino acids. The V segment lost 6 bases and the J segment 2 bases; nucleotides outside the gene matches: 7. The germline gives CDR1 MNHEY, CDR2 SVGAGI. CDR3 protein: CASRLTGGEAYEQYF. CDR3 DNA: TGTGCCAGCAGGTTGACAGGGGGCGAGGCCTACGAGCAGTACTTC.

CDR3 coding DNA: TGTGCCAGCAGCCGAGGGGGGATTGCCTACGAGCAGTACTTC. Residues: CASSRGGIAYEQYF. J is TRBJ2-7 and V is TRBV6-5; D may correspond to TRBD1 or TRBD2 (6 bases each). The germline gives CDR1 MNHEY, CDR2 SVGAGI. This CDR3 is 14 amino acids long. Trimming cost V 6 bases and J 2 bases, with 14 bases left between them.

As for this clone: Other DNA sequences within the sample encode an identical CDR3. The chain joins TRBV7-9 to TRBJ1-1, with 9 positions matching TRBD1. CDR1 and CDR2 (germline): SEHNR, FQNEAQ (reference sequence). This CDR3 contains 14 residues. The V and J ends lost 1 base and 5 bases, in that order; junction bases with no gene match: 2. The CDR3 reads CASSLGGQGTEAFF. CDR3 bases: TGTGCCAGCAGCTTAGGGGGACAGGGAACTGAAGCTTTCTTT.

Turning to this clone: Different DNA sequences within this sample yield the same CDR3. The chain recombines TRBV30 with TRBJ2-6; D unresolved. The CDR3 runs 14 residues. V lost 2 bases and J 0 bases, leaving 5 bases between the germline ends. Germline CDR1 is GTSNPN and CDR2 is SVGIG (reference sequence). CDR3 nucleotides: TGTGCCTGGAGTACCGGCTCTGGGGCCAACGTCCTGACTTTC. Translation gives CAWSTGSGANVLTF.

To note about this clone: Other DNA sequences within the sample encode an identical CDR3. CDR3 in DNA: TGTGCCTGGAGTGTTCAGGGCCTTAATGAAAAACTGTTTTTT. This sequence encodes CAWSVQGLNEKLFF. The chain uses TRBV30 and TRBJ1-4; TRBD1 might be the D (5 bases). With 0 bases removed from V and 4 bases from J, the gap between germline ends came to 9 bases. CDR3 length: 14 amino acids. From germline, CDR1 is GTSNPN and CDR2 SVGIG (reference sequence).

The chain combines TRBV19 with TRBJ1-2, with D maybe TRBD1 (5 bases). V shed 1 base and J shed 4 bases, with 10 bases lying between them. The CDR3 has 14 residues. CDR1 and CDR2 from the germline V gene are LNHDA and SQIVND (reference sequence). CDR3 nucleotide sequence: TGTGCCAGTAGTATAGGGGGCCCGGTCTATGGCTACACCTTC. Protein product: CASSIGGPVYGYTF.

The chain has TRBV9 and TRBJ1-1; D is undetermined. The CDR3 is made up of 8 amino acids. Germline V gene data show CDR1 as SGDLS and CDR2 as YYNGEE. V lost 9 bases and J 8 bases, leaving 5 bases between the germline ends. The CDR3 here is CATREAFF. The CDR3 nucleotides read TGTGCCACCCGGGAAGCTTTCTTT.

The J gene is TRBJ2-3, the V gene TRBV5-1, with D perhaps TRBD1 (6 bases). V lost 0 bases and J lost 2, with 10 bases in between. Germline V CDR1 and CDR2: SGHRS, YFSETQ. The CDR3 runs 15 residues. The CDR3 region has the DNA TGCGCCAGCAGCTTGGACGGACAGAACACAGATACGCAGTATTTT. Translated, it gives CASSLDGQNTDTQYF. Full variable domain (remainder filled in from reference TRBV5-1 and TRBJ2-3): KAGVTQTPRYLIKTRGQQVTLSCSPISGHRSVSWYQQTPGQGLQFLFEYFSETQRNKGNFPGRFSGRQFSNSRSEMNVSTLELGDSALYLCASSLDGQNTDTQYFGPGTRLTVL.

The sample holds a few counts of this clone. The chain links TRBV28 to TRBJ1-5, with 9 bases that match TRBD1. The V gene's germline CDR1 is MDHEN and CDR2 SYDVKM. The trim removed 6 bases at V and 7 bases at J, leaving 1 base unmatched. The CDR3 is made up of 12 amino acids. CDR3 sequence: CASRDRGQPQHF. The CDR3 coding sequence is TGTGCCAGCAGAGACAGGGGGCAGCCCCAGCATTTT.

The genes are TRBV29-1 and TRBJ2-1; 12 bases line up with TRBD2. V dropped 6 bases and J dropped 13; count of bases not matched to a gene: 7. Per the germline V gene, CDR1 is SQVTM and CDR2 is ANQGSEA. This CDR3 is built from 12 residues. The CDR3 nucleotides read TGCAGCGTCGGGACTAGCGGGCTATATCAGTTCTTC. Amino acids: CSVGTSGLYQFF.

The chain carries TRBV28 and TRBJ1-4; the match to TRBD1 covers 7 bases. The CDR3 spans 14 residues. Germline values: CDR1 MDHEN, CDR2 SYDVKM. V gave up 6 bases and J gave up 4 bases; unmatched junction bases: 5. DNA for the CDR3: TGTGCCAGCAGACCAGGGGGTTTTAATGAAAAACTGTTTTTT. This translates into CASRPGGFNEKLFF.

This chain links TRBV5-1 with TRBJ2-5; tentatively, D is TRBD2 (6 bases). This CDR3 contains 15 residues. Germline assignment: CDR1 SGHRS and CDR2 YFSETQ. Trimming stripped 0 bases from V and 2 bases from J, with 11 bases between. The CDR3 coding sequence is TGCGCCAGCAGCTTGGGCCGGGGGAGGCAAGAGACCCAGTACTTC. Protein product: CASSLGRGRQETQYF. Based on the CDR3 plus reference TRBV5-1 and TRBJ2-5, the full variable domain is KAGVTQTPRYLIKTRGQQVTLSCSPISGHRSVSWYQQTPGQGLQFLFEYFSETQRNKGNFPGRFSGRQFSNSRSEMNVSTLELGDSALYLCASSLGRGRQETQYFGPGTRLLVL.

This clone was seen once. The chain is built from TRBV10-3 and TRBJ2-3, with D tentatively TRBD1 or TRBD2 (5 bases each). The CDR3 loop spans 14 amino acids. Trimming removed 7 bases from V and 5 bases from J, with 16 bases in between. CDR1 is ENHRY and CDR2 is SYGVKD in the germline V gene. The CDR3 DNA follows: TGTGCCATCACCTCCTCGGGGCCTTTAGATACGCAGTATTTT. Its protein is CAITSSGPLDTQYF.

The V and J genes are TRBV4-3 and TRBJ2-7; 11 bases match TRBD1. The germline CDR1 and CDR2 sequences are LGHNA and YSLEER. The CDR3 extends over 15 amino acids. The J segment lost 4 bases and the V segment lost 5 bases, leaving 7 bases of the junction unmatched. The CDR3 region has the DNA TGCGCCAGCAGCGAGAGGACAGGGGGCGGTTACGAGCAGTACTTC. It codes for CASSERTGGGYEQYF.

The V and J genes are TRBV19 and TRBJ1-1; D not resolved. V lost 5 bases to trimming and J lost 3 bases, with 10 bases between them. This CDR3 contains 13 residues. CDR1 and CDR2 (germline): LNHDA, SQIVND (reference sequence). CDR3 residues: CASSDRKDTEAFF. The CDR3 nucleotides are TGTGCCAGTAGTGACCGAAAGGACACTGAAGCTTTCTTT.

This clone was picked up a small number of times. V usage is TRBV19 and J usage is TRBJ1-5; 7 positions match TRBD1. The CDR3 runs 14 residues. The junction had 6 bases not matched to a gene; V was cut back by 7 bases and J by 3 bases. The V gene's germline CDR1 is LNHDA and CDR2 SQIVND (reference sequence). The DNA of the CDR3 is TGTGCCAGTACCCCGGGACAGTACAATCAGCCCCAGCATTTT. Amino acids: CASTPGQYNQPQHF. Filled out from reference TRBV19 and TRBJ1-5, the complete variable domain reads DGGITQSPKYLFRKEGQNVTLSCEQNLNHDAMYWYRQDPGQGLRLIYYSQIVNDFQKGDIAEGYSVSREKKESFPLTVTSAQKNPTAFYLCASTPGQYNQPQHFGDGTRLSIL.

This chain joins TRBV2 and TRBJ2-7; the D gene could be TRBD1 or TRBD2 (5 bases each). V lost 6 bases, J lost 2 bases, and 11 bases lay in between. The V gene's germline CDR1 is SNHLY and CDR2 FYNNEI. This CDR3 has 13 amino acids. The CDR3 DNA reads TGTGCCAGCAGCCGGGACGTAGCCTACGAGCAGTACTTC. It encodes CASSRDVAYEQYF.

This chain links TRBV15 with TRBJ2-7; TRBD1 or TRBD2 may be the D gene (5 bases each). Germline CDR1 reads LNHNV; CDR2 reads YYDKDF (reference sequence). V was cut by 6 bases and J by 0 bases, with 12 bases left in between. The CDR3 has 14 residues. CDR3 sequence (DNA): TGTGCCACCAGGTCGGGGCAGAGCTCCTACGAGCAGTACTTC. Its translation is CATRSGQSSYEQYF. Filled out from reference TRBV15 and TRBJ2-7, the complete variable domain reads DAMVIQNPRYQVTQFGKPVTLSCSQTLNHNVMYWYQQKSSQAPKLLFHYYDKDFNNEADTPDNFQSRRPNTSFCFLDIRSPGLGDTAMYLCATRSGQSSYEQYFGPGTRLTVT.

On this clone itself: At the DNA level, this CDR3 is encoded by other sequences in the same sample as well. The chain couples TRBV30 to TRBJ2-3; possible D gene TRBD1, 5 bases. Germline CDR1 reads GTSNPN; CDR2 reads SVGIG (reference sequence). This CDR3 is 12 amino acids long. The V gene lost 4 bases and the J gene lost 3 bases, with 8 bases spanning the gap. CDR3 residues: CAWNPGTDTQYF. CDR3 bases: TGTGCCTGGAATCCAGGGACAGATACGCAGTATTTT.

This chain joins TRBV6-1 and TRBJ1-2, with D unresolved. The V end lost 0 bases, the J end lost 0 bases, and 8 bases lay between the germline ends. The CDR3 is 15 residues long. Germline CDR1 reads MNHNS; CDR2 reads SASEGT. CDR3 in amino acids: CASSEAWVSNYGYTF. The CDR3 DNA reads TGTGCCAGCAGTGAAGCTTGGGTTTCTAACTATGGCTACACCTTC.

This rearrangement joins TRBV30 to TRBJ1-6; no firm D call. V lost 3 bases and J 1 base, leaving 16 bases between the germline ends. CDR1 and CDR2 from the germline V gene are GTSNPN and SVGIG (reference sequence). CDR3 length: 17 residues. As DNA, the CDR3 is TGTGCCTGGAGCGTCAGCTTGAAGGTTTCCTATAATTCACCCCTCCACTTT. It encodes CAWSVSLKVSYNSPLHF. The variable domain in full, completed from reference TRBV30 and TRBJ1-6, reads SQTIHQWPATLVQPVGSPLSLECTVEGTSNPNLYWYRQAAGRGLQLLFYSVGIGQISSEVPQNLSASRPQDRQFILSSKKLLLSDSGFYLCAWSVSLKVSYNSPLHFGNGTRLTVT.

This clone has more than one count but fewer than ten. The rearrangement joins TRBV4-1 to TRBJ1-4; D perhaps matches TRBD1 (6 bases). Trimming took 4 bases from V and 5 from J, leaving 14 bases between them. This CDR3 contains 15 residues. The germline V gene has CDR1 MGHRA and CDR2 YSYEKL. For the CDR3, the DNA is TGCGCCAGCAGCCCCCAGACAGGCTTCAATGAAAAACTGTTTTTT. Translating it yields CASSPQTGFNEKLFF.

The chain employs TRBV5-5 and TRBJ1-1; D uncertain. Looked up from germline, CDR1 is SGHKS and CDR2 is YYEKEE (reference sequence). V was cut by 1 base and J by 0 bases, with 4 bases left in between. The CDR3 contains 13 residues. The CDR3 DNA is TGTGCCAGCAGCTTGCTCCTGAACACTGAAGCTTTCTTT. This encodes CASSLLLNTEAFF.

This chain's CDR3 is CASSLGGPGPTGELFF. The CDR3 coding sequence is TGTGCCAGCAGCTTAGGAGGGCCTGGACCCACCGGGGAGCTGTTTTTT. The chain employs TRBV7-2 and TRBJ2-2, with a possible D match to TRBD2 (5 bases). V lost 1 base and J 4 bases, leaving 13 bases between the germline ends. From germline, CDR1 is SGHTA and CDR2 FQGNSA. The CDR3 loop spans 16 amino acids.